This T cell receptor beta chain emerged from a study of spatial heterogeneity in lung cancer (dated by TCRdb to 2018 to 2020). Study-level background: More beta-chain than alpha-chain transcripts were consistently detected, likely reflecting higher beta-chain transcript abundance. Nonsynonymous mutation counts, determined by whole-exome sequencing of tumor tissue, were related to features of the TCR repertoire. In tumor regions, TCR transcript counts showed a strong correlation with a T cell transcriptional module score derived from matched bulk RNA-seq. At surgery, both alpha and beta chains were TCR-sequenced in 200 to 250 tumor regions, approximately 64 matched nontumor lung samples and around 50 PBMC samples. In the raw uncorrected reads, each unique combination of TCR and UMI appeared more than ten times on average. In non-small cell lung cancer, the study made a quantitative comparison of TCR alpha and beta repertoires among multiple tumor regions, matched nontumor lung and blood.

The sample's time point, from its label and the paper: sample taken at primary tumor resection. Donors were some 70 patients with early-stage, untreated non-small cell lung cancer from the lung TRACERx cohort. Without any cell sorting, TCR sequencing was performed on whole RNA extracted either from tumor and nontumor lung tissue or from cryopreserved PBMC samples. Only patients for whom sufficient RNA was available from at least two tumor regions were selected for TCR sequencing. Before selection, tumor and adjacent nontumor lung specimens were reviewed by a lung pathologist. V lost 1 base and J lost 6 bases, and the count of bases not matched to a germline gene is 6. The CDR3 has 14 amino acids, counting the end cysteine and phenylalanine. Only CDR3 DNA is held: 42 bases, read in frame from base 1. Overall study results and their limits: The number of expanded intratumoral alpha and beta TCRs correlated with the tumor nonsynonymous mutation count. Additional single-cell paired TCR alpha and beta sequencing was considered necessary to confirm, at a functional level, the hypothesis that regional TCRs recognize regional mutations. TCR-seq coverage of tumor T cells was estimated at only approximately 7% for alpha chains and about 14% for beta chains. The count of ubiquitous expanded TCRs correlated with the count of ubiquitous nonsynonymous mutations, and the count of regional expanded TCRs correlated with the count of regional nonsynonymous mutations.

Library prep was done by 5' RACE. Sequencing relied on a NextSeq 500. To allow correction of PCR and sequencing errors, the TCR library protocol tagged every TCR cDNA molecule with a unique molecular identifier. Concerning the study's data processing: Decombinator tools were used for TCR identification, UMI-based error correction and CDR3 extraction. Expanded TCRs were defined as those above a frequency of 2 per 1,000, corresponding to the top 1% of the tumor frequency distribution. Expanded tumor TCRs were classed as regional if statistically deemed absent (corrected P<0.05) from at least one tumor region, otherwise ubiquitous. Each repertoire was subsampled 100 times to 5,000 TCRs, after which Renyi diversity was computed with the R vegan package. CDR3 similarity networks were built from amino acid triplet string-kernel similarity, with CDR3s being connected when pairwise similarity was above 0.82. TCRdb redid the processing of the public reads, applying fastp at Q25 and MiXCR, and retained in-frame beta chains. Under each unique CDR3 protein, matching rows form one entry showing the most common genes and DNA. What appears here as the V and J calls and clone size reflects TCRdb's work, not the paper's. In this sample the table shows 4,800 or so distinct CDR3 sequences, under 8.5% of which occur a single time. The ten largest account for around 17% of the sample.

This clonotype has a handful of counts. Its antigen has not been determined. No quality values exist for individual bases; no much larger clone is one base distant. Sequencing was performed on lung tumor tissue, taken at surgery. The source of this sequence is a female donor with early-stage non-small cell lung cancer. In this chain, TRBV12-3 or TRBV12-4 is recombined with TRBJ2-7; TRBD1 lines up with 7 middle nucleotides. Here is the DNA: TGTGCCAGCAGTTTAGTTCGGGACAGCGGCGAGCAGTACTTC. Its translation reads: CASSLVRDSGEQYF.